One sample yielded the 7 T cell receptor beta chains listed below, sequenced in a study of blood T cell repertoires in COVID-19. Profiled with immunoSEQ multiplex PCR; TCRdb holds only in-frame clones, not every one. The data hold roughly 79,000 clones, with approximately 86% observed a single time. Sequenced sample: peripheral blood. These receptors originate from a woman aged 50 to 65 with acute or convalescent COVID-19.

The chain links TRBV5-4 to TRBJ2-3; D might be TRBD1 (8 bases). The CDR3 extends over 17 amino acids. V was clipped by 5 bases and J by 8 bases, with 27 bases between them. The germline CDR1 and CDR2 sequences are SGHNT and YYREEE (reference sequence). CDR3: CASSPRTGTGRLGTQYF. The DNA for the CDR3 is TGTGCCAGCAGTCCTCGGACAGGGACCGGGAGGCTAGGTACGCAGTATTTT.

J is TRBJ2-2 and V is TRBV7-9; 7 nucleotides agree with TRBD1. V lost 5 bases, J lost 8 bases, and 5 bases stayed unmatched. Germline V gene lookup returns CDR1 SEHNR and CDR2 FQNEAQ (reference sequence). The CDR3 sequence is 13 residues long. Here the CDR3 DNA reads TGTGCCAGCAGCATGGGACAGATGGGGGAGCTGTTTTTT. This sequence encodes CASSMGQMGELFF.

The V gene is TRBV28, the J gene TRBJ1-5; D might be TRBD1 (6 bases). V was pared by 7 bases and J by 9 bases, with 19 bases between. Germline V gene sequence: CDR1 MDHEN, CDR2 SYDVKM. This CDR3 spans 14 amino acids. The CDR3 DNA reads TGTGCCAGCACCAAAGTACAGGGAATGGGGCCCCAGCATTTT. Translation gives CASTKVQGMGPQHF.

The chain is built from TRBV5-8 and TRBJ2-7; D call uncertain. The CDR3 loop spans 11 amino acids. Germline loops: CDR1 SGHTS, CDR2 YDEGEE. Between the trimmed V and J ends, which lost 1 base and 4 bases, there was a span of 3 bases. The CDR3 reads CASSLIYEQYF. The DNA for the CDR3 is TGTGCCAGCAGCTTGATATACGAGCAGTACTTC.

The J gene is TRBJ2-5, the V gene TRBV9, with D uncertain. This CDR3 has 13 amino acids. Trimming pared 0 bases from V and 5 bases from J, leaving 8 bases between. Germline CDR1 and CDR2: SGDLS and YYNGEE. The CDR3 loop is CASSVGAEETQYF. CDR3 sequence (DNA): TGTGCCAGCAGCGTAGGCGCTGAGGAGACCCAGTACTTC.

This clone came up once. The chain's CDR3 is CATGAGANVLTF. CDR3 DNA: TGTGCCACCGGAGCCGGGGCCAACGTCCTGACTTTC. The chain combines TRBV19 with TRBJ2-6; D ambiguous. This CDR3 is 12 amino acids long. V was shortened by 10 bases and J by 4 bases, with 8 bases between the two germline ends. Germline CDR1 and CDR2: LNHDA and SQIVND (reference sequence).

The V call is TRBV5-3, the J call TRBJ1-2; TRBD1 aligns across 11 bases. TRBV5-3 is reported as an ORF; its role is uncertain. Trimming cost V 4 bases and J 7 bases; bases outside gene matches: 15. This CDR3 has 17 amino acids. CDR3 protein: CARSTYAGTGGRRGYTF. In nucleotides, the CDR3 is TGTGCCAGAAGCACGTACGCCGGGACAGGGGGGCGCCGTGGCTACACCTTC.